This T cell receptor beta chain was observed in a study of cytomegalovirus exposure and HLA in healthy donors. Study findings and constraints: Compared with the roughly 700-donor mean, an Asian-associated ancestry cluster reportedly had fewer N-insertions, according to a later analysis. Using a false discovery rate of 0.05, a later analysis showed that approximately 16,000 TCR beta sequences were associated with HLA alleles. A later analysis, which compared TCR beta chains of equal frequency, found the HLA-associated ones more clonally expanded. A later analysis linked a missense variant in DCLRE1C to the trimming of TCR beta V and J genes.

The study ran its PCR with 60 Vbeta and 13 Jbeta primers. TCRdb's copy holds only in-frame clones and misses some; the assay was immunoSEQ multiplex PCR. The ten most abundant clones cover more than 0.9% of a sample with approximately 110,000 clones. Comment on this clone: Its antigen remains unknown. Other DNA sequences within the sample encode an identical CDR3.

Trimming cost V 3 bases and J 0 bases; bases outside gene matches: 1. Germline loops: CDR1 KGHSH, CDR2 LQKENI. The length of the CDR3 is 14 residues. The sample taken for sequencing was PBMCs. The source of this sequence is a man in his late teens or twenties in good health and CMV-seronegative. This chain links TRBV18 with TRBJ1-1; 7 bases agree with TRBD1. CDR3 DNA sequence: TGTGCCAGCTCACCGACAGGGCTGAACACTGAAGCTTTCTTT. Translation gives CASSPTGLNTEAFF. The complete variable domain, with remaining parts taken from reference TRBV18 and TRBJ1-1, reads NAGVMQNPRHLVRRRGQEARLRCSPMKGHSHVYWYRQLPEEGLKFMVYLQKENIIDESGMPKERFSAEFPKEGPSILRIQQVVRGDSAAYFCASSPTGLNTEAFFGQGTRLTVV.